Presented here are 12 T cell receptor beta chains from one specimen sequenced in a study of T cell responses to AZD1222 COVID-19 vaccine (dated by TCRdb to the early 2020s). The sample's time point label, in plain terms: baseline before first vaccination. Library prep was done by the immunoSEQ multiplex PCR assay. Entries here come from immuneACCESS through TCRdb and include only in-frame sequences with V and J called. Some clones fail to appear in such tables; in the studies checked, an unresolved V gene covers under half of the shortfall, and the cause of the remainder is unknown. The sample records 160,000 or so clones, more than 85% of which are singletons. The ten largest clones take up 4% to 5.5% of the sample. Source: peripheral blood, taken on day 0 of AZD1222 vaccination. All receptors derive from an adult in good health.

This chain links TRBV12-5 with TRBJ1-5; perhaps TRBD1 as D (5 bases). The CDR3 is made up of 15 amino acids. V shed 3 bases and J shed 3 bases, with 12 bases lying between them. Germline CDR1 is LGHNT and CDR2 is FRNRAP. The CDR3 sequence: CASGFISGYNQPQHF. CDR3 nucleotide sequence: TGTGCTAGTGGTTTCATCTCAGGGTACAATCAGCCCCAGCATTTT.

Many counts were recorded for this clone. The same CDR3 also results from other DNA sequences found in this sample. The CDR3 protein is CASSPLSGANVLTF. CDR3 sequence (DNA): TGTGCCAGCTCACCATTGTCTGGGGCCAACGTCCTGACTTTC. The genes are TRBV18 and TRBJ2-6; D not resolved. Trimming stripped 2 bases from V and 1 base from J, with 3 bases between. CDR1 KGHSH and CDR2 LQKENI come from the germline V gene. This CDR3 spans 14 amino acids.

This clone was counted once. The rearrangement joins TRBV6-5 to TRBJ1-6, with TRBD1 as a possible D gene (5 bases). The germline V and J ends were trimmed by 0 bases and 6 bases, with 9 bases remaining between them. CDR1 MNHEY and CDR2 SVGAGI come from the germline V gene. The CDR3 length is 15 residues. In DNA, the CDR3 is TGTGCCAGCAGTTACTCGCAGGGAAGTAATTCACCCCTCCACTTT. Translation: CASSYSQGSNSPLHF.

The J gene is TRBJ2-3, the V gene TRBV11-2, with no clear D. Trimming removed 0 bases at V and 8 bases at J, with 12 bases between. Germline V gene data show CDR1 as SGHAT and CDR2 as FQNNGV. The CDR3 consists of 14 residues. CDR3 nucleotide sequence: TGTGCCAGCAGCTTAGACAGTACCTACGGTACGCAGTATTTT. As protein: CASSLDSTYGTQYF.

This sequence joins TRBV27 and TRBJ2-3; D is perhaps TRBD2 (5 bases). Germline-derived CDR1 and CDR2 are MNHEY and SMNVEV (reference sequence). Trimming removed 3 bases at V and 9 bases at J, with 25 bases between. The CDR3 is 17 residues long. The CDR3 loop is CASSLAPDFQWVGTQYF. CDR3 DNA sequence: TGTGCCAGCAGTTTGGCCCCGGACTTCCAATGGGTTGGGACGCAGTATTTT.

This rearrangement joins TRBV11-3 to TRBJ2-3; 10 nucleotides align to TRBD1. Germline CDR1 SGHNT, CDR2 YENEEA. V lost 3 bases to trimming and J lost 11 bases; unmatched junction nucleotides: 5. The CDR3 has 13 residues. CDR3 in DNA: TGTGCCAGCAGCTTGGGGACAGGGGCCGAGCAGTATTTT. Translating gives CASSLGTGAEQYF.

The chain uses TRBV28 and TRBJ1-6; D is perhaps TRBD1 (5 bases). CDR3 length equals 14 residues. Germline values: CDR1 MDHEN, CDR2 SYDVKM. The V and J ends lost 6 bases and 7 bases respectively, with 13 bases between them. This CDR3 reads CASSPTGRNSPLHF. In DNA form, the CDR3 reads TGTGCCAGCAGCCCAACGGGGCGCAATTCACCCCTCCACTTT.

CDR3 sequence: CASSYQTGEAFF. The CDR3 coding sequence is TGTGCCAGCAGTTATCAGACAGGGGAAGCTTTCTTT. The chain carries TRBV6-5 and TRBJ1-1; TRBD1 agrees at 7 bases. The length of the CDR3 is 12 residues. The V segment lost 3 bases and the J segment 8 bases; nucleotides outside the gene matches: 3. The germline gives CDR1 MNHEY, CDR2 SVGAGI.

The chain couples TRBV6-5 to TRBJ1-2; 10 nucleotides match TRBD1. This CDR3 has 13 amino acids. The trim removed 8 bases at V and 7 bases at J, leaving 7 bases unmatched. CDR1 and CDR2 (germline): MNHEY, SVGAGI. Here the CDR3 reads CASGTGTGAGYTF. Here the CDR3 DNA reads TGTGCCAGCGGAACCGGGACAGGGGCTGGCTACACCTTC.

This chain uses TRBV7-6 with TRBJ2-7, with TRBD1 matching 7 bases. Germline-derived CDR1 and CDR2 are SGHVS and FNYEAQ. The CDR3 has 14 residues. V shed 4 bases and J 3 bases; nucleotides not matched to a gene: 6. The CDR3 nucleotides are TGTGCCAGCAGCTCTTACAGGGGTAACTACGAGCAGTACTTC. Translating gives CASSSYRGNYEQYF.

V and J are TRBV10-3 and TRBJ2-2, with D perhaps TRBD1 (6 bases). The CDR3 loop spans 15 amino acids. Germline CDR1 and CDR2: ENHRY and SYGVKD. V dropped 2 bases and J dropped 4 bases, with 11 bases sitting between them. The CDR3 DNA is TGTGCCATCAGTGAGAACAGGGTCGGCACCGGGGAGCTGTTTTTT. This translates into CAISENRVGTGELFF.

This chain links TRBV4-1 with TRBJ2-2, with 11 bases that match TRBD2. V gave up 0 bases and J gave up 4 bases; unmatched junction bases: 10. The germline V gene has CDR1 MGHRA and CDR2 YSYEKL. The CDR3 has 19 amino acids. For the CDR3, the DNA is TGCGCCAGCAGCCAAGAAAGGCTAGCGGGAGGACCAGTCACCGGGGAGCTGTTTTTT. Translated, it gives CASSQERLAGGPVTGELFF.